This T cell receptor (beta chain) was recovered during a study of monozygotic twins with inflammatory bowel disease. Study findings and constraints: IBD patients displayed reduced TCRbeta diversity (inverse Simpson) when set against healthy co-twins. IBD patients shared fewer clonotypes with other individuals than healthy twins, especially patients with disease activity signs. Variability may have been added to patient repertoires by differing immunosuppressive treatments.

From the 5' RACE reads, TCRdb lists one entry per CDR3 protein and no DNA. The listing contains roughly 150,000 distinct CDR3 sequences. Concerning this clonotype: Its matching antigen is unknown.

The CDR3 is made up of 16 amino acids. Germline V lookup: CDR1 SGHRS, CDR2 YFSETQ. Material for sequencing was blood. The V and J genes are TRBV5-1 and TRBJ2-7; the TCRdb D gene call, TRBD1, has no DNA to confirm it. The TCR was taken from a human donor with ulcerative colitis or Crohn's disease, or a healthy co-twin of an affected twin (not recorded which). Here the CDR3 reads CASSLERNPGSYEQYF.